This T cell receptor beta chain was observed in a study of T cells in Graves' hyperthyroidism and ophthalmopathy. Per germline, CDR1 KGHSH and CDR2 LQKENI. Trimming removed 4 bases at V and 5 bases at J, with 20 bases between. The CDR3 has 16 amino acids. There were TCR beta CDR3 regions amplified from RNA transcripts. Carried out on the TCR CDR3, a first-round RT-PCR used the HTBI primer set. TCRdb recomputed calls from the multiplex PCR reads with MiXCR, one row per CDR3 protein. The profile shows under 700,000 distinct CDR3 sequences, roughly a sixth of them singletons. Each patient was aged 18 to 65 and had newly diagnosed hyperthyroidism of under 2 months' duration. Diagnostic decisions used clinical symptoms, serum thyroxine and TRAb, thyroid ultrasound and orbital computed tomography. Source material for PBMCs was around 10 ml fresh peripheral blood. This clonotype has a handful of counts.

This sequence originates from a woman aged 18-35 years with Graves' hyperthyroidism. The chain couples TRBV18 to TRBJ2-5; possibly TRBD1 or TRBD2 for D (5 bases each). The sequenced material came from blood. The CDR3 DNA sequence: TGTGCCAGCTCACGCGCCGGGGCGATAATTTCGGAGACCCAGTACTTC. It specifies CASSRAGAIISETQYF. Variable domain in full (rest from reference TRBV18 and TRBJ2-5): NAGVMQNPRHLVRRRGQEARLRCSPMKGHSHVYWYRQLPEEGLKFMVYLQKENIIDESGMPKERFSAEFPKEGPSILRIQQVVRGDSAAYFCASSRAGAIISETQYFGPGTRLLVL.